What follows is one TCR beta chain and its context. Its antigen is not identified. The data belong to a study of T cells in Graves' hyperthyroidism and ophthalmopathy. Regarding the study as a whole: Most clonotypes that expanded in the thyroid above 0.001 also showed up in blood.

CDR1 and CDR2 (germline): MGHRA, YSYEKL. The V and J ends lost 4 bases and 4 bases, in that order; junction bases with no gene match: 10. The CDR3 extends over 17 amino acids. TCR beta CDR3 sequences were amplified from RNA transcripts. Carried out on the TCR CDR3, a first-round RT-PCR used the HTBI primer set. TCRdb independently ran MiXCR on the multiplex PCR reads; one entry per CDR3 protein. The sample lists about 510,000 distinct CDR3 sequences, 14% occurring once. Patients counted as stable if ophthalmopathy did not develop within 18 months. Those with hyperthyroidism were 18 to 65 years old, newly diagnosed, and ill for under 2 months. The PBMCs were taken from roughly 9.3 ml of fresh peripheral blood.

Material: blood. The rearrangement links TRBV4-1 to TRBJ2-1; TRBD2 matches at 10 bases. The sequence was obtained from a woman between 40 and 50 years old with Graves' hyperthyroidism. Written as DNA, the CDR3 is TGCGCCAGCAGCCTGACTCCCGGGACTAGCGTGTACAATGAGCAGTTCTTC. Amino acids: CASSLTPGTSVYNEQFF.